This TCR beta chain was recorded in a study of blood T cell repertoires in COVID-19. Overall study context: The United States, Italy and Spain provided the acute and convalescent COVID-19 samples. PBMCs, B-cell-depleted T cells, or T cells were the source of the cDNA or gDNA that made up the material.

The authors' processing: Nucleated cell counts were estimated from reference gene primer amplification. The repertoire was sequenced with immunoSEQ multiplex PCR; TCRdb's copy has only in-frame clones and lacks some. V, J and clone size derive from that table, while D and trimming were established from the DNA sequence. The repertoire includes over 130,000 clones, around 84% of them detected once, and 2.2% sits in the top ten. There are 11 residues in the CDR3. V dropped 1 base and J dropped 6 bases, with 4 bases sitting between them. The germline V gene has CDR1 DFQATT and CDR2 SNEGSKA (reference sequence).

The source material was peripheral blood. V and J are TRBV20-1 and TRBJ1-5; D unclear. This receptor was identified in an older man with acute or convalescent COVID-19. The CDR3 DNA follows: TGCAGTGCTAGAGTCGGTCAGCCCCAGCATTTT. Protein product: CSARVGQPQHF.